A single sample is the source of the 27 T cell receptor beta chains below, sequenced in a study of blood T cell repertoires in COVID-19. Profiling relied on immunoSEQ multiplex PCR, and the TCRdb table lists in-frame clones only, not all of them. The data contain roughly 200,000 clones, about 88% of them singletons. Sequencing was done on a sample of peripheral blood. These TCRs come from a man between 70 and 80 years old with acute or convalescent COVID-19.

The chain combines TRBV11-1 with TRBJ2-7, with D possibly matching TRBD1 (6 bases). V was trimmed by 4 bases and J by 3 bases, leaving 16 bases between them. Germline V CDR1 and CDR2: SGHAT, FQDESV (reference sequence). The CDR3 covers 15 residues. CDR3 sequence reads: CASSSSPDRNYEQYF. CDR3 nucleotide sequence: TGTGCCAGCAGCTCCTCCCCGGACAGAAACTACGAGCAGTACTTC.

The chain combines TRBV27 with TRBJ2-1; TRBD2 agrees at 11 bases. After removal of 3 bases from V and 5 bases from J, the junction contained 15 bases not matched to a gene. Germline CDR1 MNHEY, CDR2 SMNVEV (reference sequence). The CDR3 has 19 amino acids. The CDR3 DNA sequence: TGTGCCAGCAGTTTGGGGTGGGGTAGCGGGAGGGCCGCTAACAATGAGCAGTTCTTC. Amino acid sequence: CASSLGWGSGRAANNEQFF.

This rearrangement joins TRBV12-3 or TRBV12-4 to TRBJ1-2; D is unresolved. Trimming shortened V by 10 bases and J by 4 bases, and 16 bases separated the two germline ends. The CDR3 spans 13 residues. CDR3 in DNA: TGTGCCACCCTGGAGGTTGTGGGCTATGGCTACACCTTC. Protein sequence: CATLEVVGYGYTF.

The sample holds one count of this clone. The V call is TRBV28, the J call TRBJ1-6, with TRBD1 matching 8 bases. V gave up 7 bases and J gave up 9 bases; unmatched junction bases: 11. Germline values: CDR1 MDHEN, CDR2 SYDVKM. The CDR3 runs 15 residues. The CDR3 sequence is CASTARQGAVSPLHF. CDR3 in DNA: TGTGCCAGCACCGCGAGGCAGGGGGCTGTTTCACCCCTCCACTTT.

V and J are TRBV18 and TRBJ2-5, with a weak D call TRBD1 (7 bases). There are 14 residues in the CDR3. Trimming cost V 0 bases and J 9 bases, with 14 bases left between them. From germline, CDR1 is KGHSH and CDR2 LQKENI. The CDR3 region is CASSPPARGAPQYF. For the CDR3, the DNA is TGTGCCAGCTCACCACCGGCCAGGGGGGCACCCCAGTACTTC.

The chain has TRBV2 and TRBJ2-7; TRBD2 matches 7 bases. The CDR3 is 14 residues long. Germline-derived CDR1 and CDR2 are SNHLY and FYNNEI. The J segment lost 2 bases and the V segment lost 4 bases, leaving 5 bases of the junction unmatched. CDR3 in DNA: TGTGCCAGCAGTGGCGGGGGTATCCCCTACGAGCAGTACTTC. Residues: CASSGGGIPYEQYF.

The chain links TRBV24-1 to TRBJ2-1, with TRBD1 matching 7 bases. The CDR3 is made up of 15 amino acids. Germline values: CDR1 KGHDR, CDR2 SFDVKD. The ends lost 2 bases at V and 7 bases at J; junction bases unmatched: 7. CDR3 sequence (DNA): TGTGCCACCAGTGATTCACAGGGGTGGGGGAATGAGCAGTTCTTC. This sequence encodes CATSDSQGWGNEQFF.

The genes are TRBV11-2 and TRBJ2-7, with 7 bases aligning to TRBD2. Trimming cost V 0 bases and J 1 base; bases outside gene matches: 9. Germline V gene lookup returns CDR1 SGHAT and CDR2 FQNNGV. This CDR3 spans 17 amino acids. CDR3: CASSLDGGGAFSYEQYF. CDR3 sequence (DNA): TGTGCCAGCAGCTTAGATGGGGGGGGAGCCTTTTCCTACGAGCAGTACTTC. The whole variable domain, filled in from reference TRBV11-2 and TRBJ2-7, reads EAGVAQSPRYKIIEKRQSVAFWCNPISGHATLYWYQQILGQGPKLLIQFQNNGVVDDSQLPKDRFSAERLKGVDSTLKIQPAKLEDSAVYLCASSLDGGGAFSYEQYFGPGTRLTVT.

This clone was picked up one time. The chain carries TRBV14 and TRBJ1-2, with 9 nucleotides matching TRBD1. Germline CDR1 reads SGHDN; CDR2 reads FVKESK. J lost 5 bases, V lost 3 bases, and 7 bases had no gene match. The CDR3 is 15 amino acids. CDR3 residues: CASSQPGTGKYGYTF. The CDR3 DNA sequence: TGTGCCAGCAGCCAGCCGGGGACAGGGAAGTATGGCTACACCTTC.

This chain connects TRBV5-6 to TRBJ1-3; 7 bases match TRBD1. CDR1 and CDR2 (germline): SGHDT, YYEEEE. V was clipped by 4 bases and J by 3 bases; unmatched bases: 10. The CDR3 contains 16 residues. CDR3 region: CASSPLQGRSGNTIYF. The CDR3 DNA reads TGTGCCAGCAGCCCCTTACAGGGGAGAAGTGGAAACACCATATATTTT.

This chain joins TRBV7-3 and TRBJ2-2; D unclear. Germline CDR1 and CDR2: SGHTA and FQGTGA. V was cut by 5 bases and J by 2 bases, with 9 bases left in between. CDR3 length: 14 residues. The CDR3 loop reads CASSRLVNTGELFF. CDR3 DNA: TGTGCCAGCAGCCGACTTGTAAACACCGGGGAGCTGTTTTTT.

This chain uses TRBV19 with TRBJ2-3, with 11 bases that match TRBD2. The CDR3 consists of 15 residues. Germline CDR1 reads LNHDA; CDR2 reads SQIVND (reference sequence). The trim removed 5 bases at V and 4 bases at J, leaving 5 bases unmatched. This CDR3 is CASSRRLAGSDTQYF. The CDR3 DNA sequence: TGTGCCAGTAGTCGCCGACTAGCGGGGTCAGATACGCAGTATTTT.

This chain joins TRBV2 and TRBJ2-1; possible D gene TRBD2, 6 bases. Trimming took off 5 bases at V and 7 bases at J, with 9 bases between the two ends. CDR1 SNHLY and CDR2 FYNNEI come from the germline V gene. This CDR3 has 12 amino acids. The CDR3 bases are TGTGCCAGCAGTAAGAGCGGGAATGAGCAGTTCTTC. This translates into CASSKSGNEQFF. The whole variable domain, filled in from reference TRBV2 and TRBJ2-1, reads EPEVTQTPSHQVTQMGQEVILRCVPISNHLYFYWYRQILGQKVEFLVSFYNNEISEKSEIFDDQFSVERPDGSNFTLKIRSTKLEDSAMYFCASSKSGNEQFFGPGTRLTVL.

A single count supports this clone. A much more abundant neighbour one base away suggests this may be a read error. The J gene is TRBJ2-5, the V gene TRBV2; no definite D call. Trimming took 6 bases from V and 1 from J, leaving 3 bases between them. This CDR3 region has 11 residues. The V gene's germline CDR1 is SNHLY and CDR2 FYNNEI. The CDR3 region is CASSRQETQYF. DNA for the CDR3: TGTGCCAGCAGCCGCCAAGAGACCCAGTACTTC.

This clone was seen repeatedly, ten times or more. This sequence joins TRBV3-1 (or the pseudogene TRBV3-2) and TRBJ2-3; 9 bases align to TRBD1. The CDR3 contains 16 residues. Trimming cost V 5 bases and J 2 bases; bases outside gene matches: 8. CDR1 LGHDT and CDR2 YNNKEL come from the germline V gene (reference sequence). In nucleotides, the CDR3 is TGTGCCAGCAGCATGTGGGACAGGGACACCACAGATACGCAGTATTTT. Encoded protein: CASSMWDRDTTDTQYF.

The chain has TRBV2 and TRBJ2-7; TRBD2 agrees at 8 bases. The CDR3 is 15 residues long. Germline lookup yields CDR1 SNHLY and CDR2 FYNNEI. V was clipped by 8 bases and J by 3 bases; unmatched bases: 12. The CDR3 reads CASLIGSGRGYEQYF. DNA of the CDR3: TGTGCCAGCCTGATCGGCAGCGGGAGAGGCTACGAGCAGTACTTC.

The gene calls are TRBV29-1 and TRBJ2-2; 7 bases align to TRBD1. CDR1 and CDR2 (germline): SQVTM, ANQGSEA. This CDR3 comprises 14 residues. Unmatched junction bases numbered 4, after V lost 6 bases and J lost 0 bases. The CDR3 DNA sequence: TGCAGCGTGGGACAGCTCGCGAACACCGGGGAGCTGTTTTTT. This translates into CSVGQLANTGELFF.

The CDR3 region is CASSLSPIGNQPQHF. CDR3 sequence (DNA): TGTGCCAGCAGTTTATCACCTATCGGCAATCAGCCCCAGCATTTT. The rearrangement joins TRBV27 to TRBJ1-5; D remains unclear. CDR1 and CDR2 from the germline V gene are MNHEY and SMNVEV (reference sequence). The CDR3 has 15 residues. Between the trimmed V and J ends, which lost 0 bases and 2 bases, there was a span of 8 bases.

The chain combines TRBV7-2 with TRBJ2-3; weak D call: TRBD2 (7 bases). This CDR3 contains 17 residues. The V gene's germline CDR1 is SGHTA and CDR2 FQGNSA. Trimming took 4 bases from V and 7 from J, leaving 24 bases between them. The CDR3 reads CASSWGATASGSYTQYF. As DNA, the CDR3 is TGTGCCAGCAGCTGGGGGGCAACGGCTAGCGGAAGCTATACGCAGTATTTT. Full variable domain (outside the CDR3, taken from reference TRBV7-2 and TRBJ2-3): GAGVSQSPSNKVTEKGKDVELRCDPISGHTALYWYRQSLGQGLEFLIYFQGNSAPDKSGLPSDRFSAERTGGSVSTLTIQRTQQEDSAVYLCASSWGATASGSYTQYFGPGTRLTVL.

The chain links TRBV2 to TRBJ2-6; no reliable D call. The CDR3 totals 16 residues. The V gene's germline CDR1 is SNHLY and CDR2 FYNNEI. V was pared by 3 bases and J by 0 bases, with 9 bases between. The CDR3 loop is CASSDSSASGANVLTF. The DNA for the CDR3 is TGTGCCAGCAGTGATAGTTCTGCCTCTGGGGCCAACGTCCTGACTTTC.

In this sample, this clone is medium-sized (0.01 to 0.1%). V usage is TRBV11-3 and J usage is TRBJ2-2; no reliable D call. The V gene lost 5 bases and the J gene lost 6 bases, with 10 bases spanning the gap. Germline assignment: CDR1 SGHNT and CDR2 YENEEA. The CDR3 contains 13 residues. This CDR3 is CASSLSVPGELFF. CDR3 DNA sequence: TGTGCCAGCAGCCTAAGCGTCCCCGGGGAGCTGTTTTTT.

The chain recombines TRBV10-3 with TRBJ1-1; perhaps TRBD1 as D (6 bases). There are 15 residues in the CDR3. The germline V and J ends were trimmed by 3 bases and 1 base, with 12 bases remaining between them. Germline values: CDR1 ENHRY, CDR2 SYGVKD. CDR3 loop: CAISEPGGANTEAFF. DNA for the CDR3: TGTGCCATCAGTGAACCGGGGGGGGCGAACACTGAAGCTTTCTTT.

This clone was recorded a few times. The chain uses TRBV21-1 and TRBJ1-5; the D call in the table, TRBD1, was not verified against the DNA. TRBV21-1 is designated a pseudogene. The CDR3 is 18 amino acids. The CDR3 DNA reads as TGTGCCAGCACCAAAGGGGTTAGTGGGACACATAGCAATCAGCCCCAGCATTTT. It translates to CASTKGVSGTHSNQPQHF.

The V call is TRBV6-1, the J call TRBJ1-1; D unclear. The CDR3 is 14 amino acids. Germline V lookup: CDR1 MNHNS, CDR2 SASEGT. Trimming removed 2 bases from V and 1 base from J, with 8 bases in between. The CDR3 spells CASSEIERNTEAFF. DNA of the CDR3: TGTGCCAGCAGTGAAATAGAAAGGAACACTGAAGCTTTCTTT.

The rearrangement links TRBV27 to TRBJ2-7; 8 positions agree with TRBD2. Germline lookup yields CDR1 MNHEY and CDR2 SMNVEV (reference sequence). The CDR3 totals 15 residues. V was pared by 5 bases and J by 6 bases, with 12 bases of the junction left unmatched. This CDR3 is CASSPPRGEKGEQYF. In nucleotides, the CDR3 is TGTGCCAGCAGTCCACCGCGGGGGGAGAAGGGCGAGCAGTACTTC.

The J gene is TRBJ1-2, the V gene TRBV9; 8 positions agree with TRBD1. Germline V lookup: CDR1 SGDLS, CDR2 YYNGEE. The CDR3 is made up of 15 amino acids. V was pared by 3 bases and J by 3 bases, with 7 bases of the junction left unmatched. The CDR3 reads CASSASRGLDYGYTF. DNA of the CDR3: TGTGCCAGCAGCGCCTCCAGGGGGCTCGACTATGGCTACACCTTC.

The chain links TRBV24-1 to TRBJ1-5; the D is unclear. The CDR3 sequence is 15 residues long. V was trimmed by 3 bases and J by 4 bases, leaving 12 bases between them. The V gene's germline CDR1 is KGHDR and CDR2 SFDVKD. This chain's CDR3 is CATSDRLGGNQPQHF. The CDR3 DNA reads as TGTGCCACCAGTGATCGTCTCGGCGGTAATCAGCCCCAGCATTTT.